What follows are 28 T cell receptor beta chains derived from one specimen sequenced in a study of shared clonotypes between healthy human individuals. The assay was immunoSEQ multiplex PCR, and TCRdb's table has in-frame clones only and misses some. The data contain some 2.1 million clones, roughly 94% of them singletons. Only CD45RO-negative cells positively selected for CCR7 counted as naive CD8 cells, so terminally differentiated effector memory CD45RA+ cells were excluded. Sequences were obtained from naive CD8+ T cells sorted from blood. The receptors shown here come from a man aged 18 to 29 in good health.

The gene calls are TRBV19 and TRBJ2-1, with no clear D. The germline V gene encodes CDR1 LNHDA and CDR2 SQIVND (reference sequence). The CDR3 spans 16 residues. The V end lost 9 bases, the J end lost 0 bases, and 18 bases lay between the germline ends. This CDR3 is CASTPLSFSSYNEQFF. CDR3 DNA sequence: TGTGCCAGCACCCCGCTATCGTTTAGCTCCTACAATGAGCAGTTCTTC. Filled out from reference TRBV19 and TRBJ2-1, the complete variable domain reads DGGITQSPKYLFRKEGQNVTLSCEQNLNHDAMYWYRQDPGQGLRLIYYSQIVNDFQKGDIAEGYSVSREKKESFPLTVTSAQKNPTAFYLCASTPLSFSSYNEQFFGPGTRLTVL.

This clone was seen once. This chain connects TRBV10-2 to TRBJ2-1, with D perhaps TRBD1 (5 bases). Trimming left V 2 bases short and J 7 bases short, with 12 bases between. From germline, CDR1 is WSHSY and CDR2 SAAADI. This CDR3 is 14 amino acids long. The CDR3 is CASSEEGVRNEQFF. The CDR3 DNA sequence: TGCGCCAGCAGTGAGGAAGGGGTGAGGAATGAGCAGTTCTTC.

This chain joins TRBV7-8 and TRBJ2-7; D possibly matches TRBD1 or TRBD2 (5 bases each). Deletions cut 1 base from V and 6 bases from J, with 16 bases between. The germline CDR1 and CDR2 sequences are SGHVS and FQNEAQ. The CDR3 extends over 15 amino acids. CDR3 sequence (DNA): TGTGCCAGCAGCTTAGGAGCACAGGTTGGAGGCGAGCAGTACTTC. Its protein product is CASSLGAQVGGEQYF.

The CDR3 protein is CASSDSEGDEQFF. The CDR3 region has the DNA TGTGCCAGCAGTGACTCGGAGGGGGATGAGCAGTTCTTC. The chain carries TRBV6-4 and TRBJ2-1, with D perhaps being TRBD1 or TRBD2 (6 bases each). This CDR3 is 13 amino acids long. Per germline, CDR1 MRHNA and CDR2 SNTAGT. Trimming shortened V by 0 bases and J by 8 bases, and 8 bases separated the two germline ends.

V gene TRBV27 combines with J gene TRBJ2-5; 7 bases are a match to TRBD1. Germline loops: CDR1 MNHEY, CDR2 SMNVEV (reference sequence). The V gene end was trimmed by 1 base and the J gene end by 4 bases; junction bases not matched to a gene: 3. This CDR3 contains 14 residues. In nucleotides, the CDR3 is TGTGCCAGCAGTTTATTCTCAGGGGGAGAGACCCAGTACTTC. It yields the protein CASSLFSGGETQYF.

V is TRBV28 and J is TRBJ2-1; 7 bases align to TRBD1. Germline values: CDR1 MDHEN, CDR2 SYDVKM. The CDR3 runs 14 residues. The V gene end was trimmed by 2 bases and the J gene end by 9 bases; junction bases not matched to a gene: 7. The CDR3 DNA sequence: TGTGCCAGCAGTTTAGCCGGACAGGCCCCTGAGCAGTTCTTC. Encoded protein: CASSLAGQAPEQFF.

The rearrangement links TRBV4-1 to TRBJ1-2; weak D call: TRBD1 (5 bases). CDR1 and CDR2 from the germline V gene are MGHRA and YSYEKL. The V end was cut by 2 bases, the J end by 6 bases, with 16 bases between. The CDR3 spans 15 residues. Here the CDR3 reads CASSQKQTEVHGYTF. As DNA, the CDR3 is TGCGCCAGCAGCCAAAAACAGACAGAAGTTCATGGCTACACCTTC.

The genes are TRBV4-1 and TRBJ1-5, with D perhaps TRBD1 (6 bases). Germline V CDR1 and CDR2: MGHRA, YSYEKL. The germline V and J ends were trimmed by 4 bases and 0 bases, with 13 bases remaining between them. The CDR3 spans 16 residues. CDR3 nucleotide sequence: TGCGCCAGCAGCCCACAGGGAGACAATAGCAATCAGCCCCAGCATTTT. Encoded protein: CASSPQGDNSNQPQHF.

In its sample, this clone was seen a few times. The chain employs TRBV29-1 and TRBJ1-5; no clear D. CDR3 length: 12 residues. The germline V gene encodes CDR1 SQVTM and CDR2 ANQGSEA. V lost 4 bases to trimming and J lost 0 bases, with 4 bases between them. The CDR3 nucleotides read TGCAGCGTTGCAGATAGCAATCAGCCCCAGCATTTT. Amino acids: CSVADSNQPQHF.

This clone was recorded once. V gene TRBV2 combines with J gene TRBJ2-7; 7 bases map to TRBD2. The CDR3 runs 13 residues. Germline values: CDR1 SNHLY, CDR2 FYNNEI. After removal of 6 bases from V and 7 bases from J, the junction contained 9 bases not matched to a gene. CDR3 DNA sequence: TGTGCCAGCAGCCCGGGACTAAAAGGAGAGCAGTACTTC. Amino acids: CASSPGLKGEQYF. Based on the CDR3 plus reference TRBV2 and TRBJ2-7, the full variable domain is EPEVTQTPSHQVTQMGQEVILRCVPISNHLYFYWYRQILGQKVEFLVSFYNNEISEKSEIFDDQFSVERPDGSNFTLKIRSTKLEDSAMYFCASSPGLKGEQYFGPGTRLTVT.

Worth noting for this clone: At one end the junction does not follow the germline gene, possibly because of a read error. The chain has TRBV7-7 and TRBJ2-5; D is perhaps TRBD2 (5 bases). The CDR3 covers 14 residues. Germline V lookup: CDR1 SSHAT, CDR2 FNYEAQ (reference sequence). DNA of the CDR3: TGTGCTAGCAGCTACGACGGCGGGTGGGAGACCCAGTACTTC. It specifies CASSYDGGWETQYF.

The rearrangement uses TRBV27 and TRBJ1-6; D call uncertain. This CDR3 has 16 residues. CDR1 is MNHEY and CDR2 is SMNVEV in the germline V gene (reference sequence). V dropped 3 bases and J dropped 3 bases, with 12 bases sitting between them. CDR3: CASSLGGNLYNSPLHF. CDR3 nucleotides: TGTGCCAGCAGTTTGGGAGGGAACCTCTATAATTCACCCCTCCACTTT.

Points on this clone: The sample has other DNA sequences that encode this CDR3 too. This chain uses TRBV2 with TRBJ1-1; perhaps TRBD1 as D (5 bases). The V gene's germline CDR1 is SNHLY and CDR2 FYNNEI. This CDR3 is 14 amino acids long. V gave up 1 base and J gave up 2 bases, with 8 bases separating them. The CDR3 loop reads CASSEGQPNTEAFF. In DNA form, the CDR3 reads TGTGCCAGCAGTGAAGGACAGCCCAACACTGAAGCTTTCTTT.

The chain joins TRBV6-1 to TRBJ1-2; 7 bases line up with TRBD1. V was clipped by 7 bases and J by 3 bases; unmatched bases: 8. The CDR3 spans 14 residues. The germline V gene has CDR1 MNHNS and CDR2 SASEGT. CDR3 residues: CASTITGADYGYTF. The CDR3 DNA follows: TGTGCCAGCACTATCACAGGGGCGGACTATGGCTACACCTTC.

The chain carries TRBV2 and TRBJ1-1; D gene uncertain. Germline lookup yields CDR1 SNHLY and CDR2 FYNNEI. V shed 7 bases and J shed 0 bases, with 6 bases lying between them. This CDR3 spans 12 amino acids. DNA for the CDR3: TGTGCCAGCACCACAATGAACACTGAAGCTTTCTTT. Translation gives CASTTMNTEAFF.

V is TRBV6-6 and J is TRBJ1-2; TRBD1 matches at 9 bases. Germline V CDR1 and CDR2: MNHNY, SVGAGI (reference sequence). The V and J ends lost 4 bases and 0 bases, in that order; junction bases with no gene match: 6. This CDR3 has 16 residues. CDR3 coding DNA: TGTGCCAGCAGTTCGATCGGACAGGGGTCTAACTATGGCTACACCTTC. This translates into CASSSIGQGSNYGYTF.

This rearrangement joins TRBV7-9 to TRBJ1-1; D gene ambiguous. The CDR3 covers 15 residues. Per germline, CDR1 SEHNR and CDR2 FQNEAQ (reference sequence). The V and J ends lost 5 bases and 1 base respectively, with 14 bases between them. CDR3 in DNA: TGTGCCAGCAGCCCCCCGGGGTTCGGGAACACTGAAGCTTTCTTT. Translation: CASSPPGFGNTEAFF.

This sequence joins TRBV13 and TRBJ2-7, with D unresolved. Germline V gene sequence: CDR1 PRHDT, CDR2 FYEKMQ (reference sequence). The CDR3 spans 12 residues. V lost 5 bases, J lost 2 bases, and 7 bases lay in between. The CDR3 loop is CASSVGTYEQYF. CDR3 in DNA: TGTGCCAGCAGCGTGGGGACCTACGAGCAGTACTTC.

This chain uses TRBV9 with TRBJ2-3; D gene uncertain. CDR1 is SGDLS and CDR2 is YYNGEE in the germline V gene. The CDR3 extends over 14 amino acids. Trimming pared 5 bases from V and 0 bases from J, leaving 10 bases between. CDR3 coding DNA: TGTGCCAGCAGGGCGATAGTTAGCACAGATACGCAGTATTTT. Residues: CASRAIVSTDTQYF.

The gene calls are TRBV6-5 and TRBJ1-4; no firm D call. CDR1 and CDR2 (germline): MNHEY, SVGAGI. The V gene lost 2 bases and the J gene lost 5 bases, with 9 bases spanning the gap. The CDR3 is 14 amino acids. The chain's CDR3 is CASSYLAANEKLFF. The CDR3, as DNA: TGTGCCAGCAGTTACCTAGCGGCCAATGAAAAACTGTTTTTT.

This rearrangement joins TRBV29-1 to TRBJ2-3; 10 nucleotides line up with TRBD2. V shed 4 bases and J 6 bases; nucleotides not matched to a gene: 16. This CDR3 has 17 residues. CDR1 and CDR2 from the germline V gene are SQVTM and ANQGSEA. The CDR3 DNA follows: TGCAGCGTTGCCCACCACGGGCTAGCGGGAGAGCCCGATACGCAGTATTTT. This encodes CSVAHHGLAGEPDTQYF.

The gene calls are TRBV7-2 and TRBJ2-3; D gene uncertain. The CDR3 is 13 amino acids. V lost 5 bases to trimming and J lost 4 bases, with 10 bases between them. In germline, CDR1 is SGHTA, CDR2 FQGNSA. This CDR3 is CASSPPPPDTQYF. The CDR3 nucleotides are TGTGCCAGCAGCCCCCCTCCCCCAGATACGCAGTATTTT.

This CDR3 reads CSVEEGQGASYEQYF. The CDR3 DNA reads as TGCAGCGTTGAGGAGGGACAGGGGGCATCCTACGAGCAGTACTTC. The genes are TRBV29-1 and TRBJ2-7, with 12 bases matching TRBD1. Trimming at V came to 3 bases and at J to 1 base, leaving 4 bases not matched to a gene. The CDR3 totals 15 residues. Germline values: CDR1 SQVTM, CDR2 ANQGSEA.

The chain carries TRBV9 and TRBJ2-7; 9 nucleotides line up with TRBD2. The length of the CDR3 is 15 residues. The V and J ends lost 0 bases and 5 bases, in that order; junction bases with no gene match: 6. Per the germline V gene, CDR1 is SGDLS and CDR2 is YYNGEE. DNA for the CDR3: TGTGCCAGCAGCGTAGAGGGACTAGCATACGACGAGCAGTACTTC. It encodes CASSVEGLAYDEQYF.

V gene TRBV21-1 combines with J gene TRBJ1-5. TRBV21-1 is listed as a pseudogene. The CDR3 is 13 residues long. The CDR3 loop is CASSKAYDQPQHF. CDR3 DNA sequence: TGTGCCAGCAGCAAAGCTTACGATCAGCCCCAGCATTTT.

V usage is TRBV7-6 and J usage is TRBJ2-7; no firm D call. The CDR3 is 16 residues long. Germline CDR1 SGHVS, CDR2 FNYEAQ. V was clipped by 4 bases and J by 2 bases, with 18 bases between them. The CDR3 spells CASSSTPENPTYEQYF. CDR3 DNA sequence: TGTGCCAGCAGCTCCACCCCGGAGAATCCGACCTACGAGCAGTACTTC.

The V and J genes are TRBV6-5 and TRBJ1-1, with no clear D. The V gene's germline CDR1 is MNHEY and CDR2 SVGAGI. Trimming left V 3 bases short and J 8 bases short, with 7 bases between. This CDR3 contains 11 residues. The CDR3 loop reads CASSYGREAFF. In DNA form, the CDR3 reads TGTGCCAGCAGTTATGGCAGGGAAGCTTTCTTT.

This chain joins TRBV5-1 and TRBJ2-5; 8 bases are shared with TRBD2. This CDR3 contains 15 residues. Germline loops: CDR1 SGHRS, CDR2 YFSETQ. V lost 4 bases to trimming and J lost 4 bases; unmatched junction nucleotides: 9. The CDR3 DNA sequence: TGCGCCAGCAGCGGACTAGCTCTCGGTAGAGAGACCCAGTACTTC. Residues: CASSGLALGRETQYF.